The 11 T cell receptor beta chains in this list originate from one sample, sequenced in a study of blood T cell repertoires in COVID-19. Method: immunoSEQ multiplex PCR; TCRdb's copy keeps in-frame clones and lacks some. Of more than 45,000 clones listed, 78% are singletons. Sequenced input: peripheral blood. The receptors here all came from a human donor in a cohort sampled during active COVID-19.

This chain links TRBV11-2 with TRBJ1-2; 10 positions match TRBD1. The CDR3 runs to 17 residues. The V segment lost 4 bases and the J segment 4 bases; nucleotides outside the gene matches: 12. Germline assignment: CDR1 SGHAT and CDR2 FQNNGV. The CDR3 here is CASSSLRQGARVYGYTF. The CDR3 nucleotides read TGTGCCAGCAGCTCGCTACGACAGGGGGCACGCGTCTATGGCTACACCTTC. The full variable domain, rest sourced from reference TRBV11-2 and TRBJ1-2, is EAGVAQSPRYKIIEKRQSVAFWCNPISGHATLYWYQQILGQGPKLLIQFQNNGVVDDSQLPKDRFSAERLKGVDSTLKIQPAKLEDSAVYLCASSSLRQGARVYGYTFGSGTRLTVV.

V and J are TRBV6-5 and TRBJ2-7, with D maybe TRBD1 (5 bases). The CDR3 runs to 15 residues. V was shortened by 0 bases and J by 7 bases, with 16 bases between the two germline ends. CDR1 is MNHEY and CDR2 is SVGAGI in the germline V gene. The CDR3 DNA sequence: TGTGCCAGCAGTTACTCGATGGGAAAACAGGATGAGCAGTACTTC. Protein product: CASSYSMGKQDEQYF.

This clone was counted a few times. Other DNA sequences in the sample encode the same CDR3. The chain uses TRBV27 and TRBJ2-5; D uncertain. Looked up from germline, CDR1 is MNHEY and CDR2 is SMNVEV (reference sequence). V was cut by 0 bases and J by 5 bases, with 10 bases left in between. The CDR3 contains 14 residues. CDR3 in DNA: TGTGCCAGCAGTTTATCGTCCGCCCAGGAGACCCAGTACTTC. It is translated as CASSLSSAQETQYF.

The rearrangement joins TRBV11-2 to TRBJ2-7, with D perhaps TRBD1 (5 bases). CDR1 and CDR2 from the germline V gene are SGHAT and FQNNGV. V lost 5 bases, J lost 4 bases, and 15 bases lay in between. This CDR3 contains 14 residues. The CDR3 protein is CASSPTAGSYEQYF. CDR3 bases: TGTGCCAGCAGCCCAACGGCAGGGTCTTACGAGCAGTACTTC. The full variable domain, its missing parts supplied by reference TRBV11-2 and TRBJ2-7, is EAGVAQSPRYKIIEKRQSVAFWCNPISGHATLYWYQQILGQGPKLLIQFQNNGVVDDSQLPKDRFSAERLKGVDSTLKIQPAKLEDSAVYLCASSPTAGSYEQYFGPGTRLTVT.

V usage is TRBV15 and J usage is TRBJ2-5, with D possibly being TRBD2 (6 bases). There are 14 residues in the CDR3. The germline V gene has CDR1 LNHNV and CDR2 YYDKDF (reference sequence). V was shortened by 1 base and J by 4 bases, with 10 bases between the two germline ends. Written as DNA, the CDR3 is TGTGCCACCAGCAGAGGCGGGGTGAGAGAGACCCAGTACTTC. Translating it yields CATSRGGVRETQYF.

This clone was counted between two and nine times. This chain joins TRBV30 and TRBJ2-2, with a tentative D call TRBD2 (5 bases). This CDR3 has 12 amino acids. Germline V gene lookup returns CDR1 GTSNPN and CDR2 SVGIG (reference sequence). Trimming stripped 4 bases from V and 4 bases from J, with 7 bases between. In DNA, the CDR3 is TGTGCCTGGACAGGAGGCACCGGGGAGCTGTTTTTT. Translating gives CAWTGGTGELFF.

This clone occurred once. The V and J genes are TRBV9 and TRBJ2-7, with D possibly being TRBD2 (6 bases). Germline V gives CDR1 SGDLS, CDR2 YYNGEE. V lost 3 bases to trimming and J lost 0 bases, with 13 bases between them. CDR3 size: 15 residues. The CDR3 nucleotides read TGTGCCAGCAGCGAAGGGACTTCGAGCTCCTACGAGCAGTACTTC. This translates into CASSEGTSSSYEQYF.

The chain recombines TRBV2 with TRBJ1-2; tentatively, D is TRBD1 (6 bases). There are 12 residues in the CDR3. Trimming removed 6 bases from V and 8 bases from J, with 13 bases in between. CDR1 is SNHLY and CDR2 is FYNNEI in the germline V gene. The chain's CDR3 is CASSERGNGYTF. In DNA, the CDR3 is TGTGCCAGCAGCGAAAGGGGGAACGGCTACACCTTC. The full variable domain, with the rest looked up from reference TRBV2 and TRBJ1-2, is EPEVTQTPSHQVTQMGQEVILRCVPISNHLYFYWYRQILGQKVEFLVSFYNNEISEKSEIFDDQFSVERPDGSNFTLKIRSTKLEDSAMYFCASSERGNGYTFGSGTRLTVV.

The chain is built from TRBV3-1 (or the pseudogene TRBV3-2) and TRBJ2-7, with D unresolved. Germline CDR1 reads LGHDT; CDR2 reads YNNKEL (reference sequence). The V gene lost 1 base and the J gene lost 3 bases, with 16 bases spanning the gap. The CDR3 has 16 amino acids. The CDR3 loop reads CASSQAGTAGIYEQYF. The DNA of the CDR3 is TGTGCCAGCAGCCAAGCTGGTACAGCCGGAATCTACGAGCAGTACTTC.

This sequence joins TRBV9 and TRBJ1-3; TRBD1 is a possible D gene (6 bases). Trimming shortened V by 7 bases and J by 8 bases, and 25 bases separated the two germline ends. CDR1 is SGDLS and CDR2 is YYNGEE in the germline V gene. This CDR3 is 16 amino acids long. The CDR3 nucleotides read TGTGCCAGCTCCTCTGAGGGGGGGGCTCTTTCGGACACCATATATTTT. Its translation: CASSSEGGALSDTIYF.

The V call is TRBV6-2 or TRBV6-3, the J call TRBJ2-1; D may be TRBD1 (5 bases). Trimming cost V 0 bases and J 3 bases, with 12 bases left between them. The germline V gene encodes CDR1 MNHEY and CDR2 SVGEGT. CDR3 length: 16 amino acids. The CDR3 DNA is TGTGCCAGCAGTTACTCCCGCAGGGCAGACTACAATGAGCAGTTCTTC. Protein sequence: CASSYSRRADYNEQFF.